The entry below describes one TCR beta chain. This clone was observed a handful of times. Its antigen target is currently unknown. Base quality data are lacking; no much larger clone is found one base away. Participants in the prospective study were enrolled through a virtual design, were aged about 18 to 100 years, and lived in 24 United States geographic areas. Cohort assignment in the prospective study relied on participant-reported clinical history from a screening survey and a study questionnaire. Mobile phlebotomists in the prospective study collected whole blood, serum and a nasopharyngeal or oropharyngeal swab from every participant. Additional blood draws and questionnaires over an approximately two-month period could optionally be provided by prospective study participants. Before DNA extraction, prospective study blood samples were shipped either frozen or at room temperature. This specimen comes from a study of blood T cell repertoires in COVID-19 (dated by TCRdb to the early 2020s). Regarding the complete study: The collaborator samples originated in the United States, Italy and Spain and spanned the acute and convalescent phases of COVID-19. The prospective study material was composed of cDNA or gDNA derived from T cells, B-cell-depleted T cells, or PBMCs. Where available, HLA class I and class II types were taken from metadata supplied by the sample provider and were not determined by assay-based typing. The samples were drawn from the first 160 participants of the ongoing ImmuneRACE study and from 1,254 subjects provided by 6 global collaborators. The repertoires were released in a freely available public database intended as a resource for research on the immune response to SARS-CoV-2. The dataset comprised deeply sampled blood TCRbeta repertoires from subjects exposed to, actively infected with, or recovered from COVID-19. Sample metadata almost always included a de-identified subject ID, COVID-19 status, age in years and sex.

What the work shows at the level of the full study, not this receptor alone: Clinical and demographic metadata were provided uncurated, with the amount varying by source and participant.

The germline V gene gives CDR1 as SGHVS and CDR2 as FNYEAQ. V loses 5 bases at its end and J loses 1 base; junction bases beyond the gene matches: 23. The CDR3 goes from the cysteine to the phenylalanine over 21 residues. The kept DNA is CDR3 alone, 63 bases in frame from the first base. TCRbeta CDR3 regions were amplified from genomic DNA by means of the immunoSEQ Assay, a bias-controlled multiplex PCR. From the authors' description of their analysis: The number of nucleated cells in each sample was estimated from the amplification of reference gene primers within the assay. To quantify the absolute abundance of each unique TCRbeta CDR3 rearrangement, sequence reads were collapsed and filtered. For each sample, productive Simpson clonality was calculated as the square root of Simpson's diversity index over productive rearrangements. TCRdb re-hosts the immuneACCESS table, in-frame sequences only. Its copies lack some clones; in the studies checked, an unresolved V gene accounts for under half of them, and the cause for the rest is not known. That table supplies the V and J calls and clone size; D and trimming were determined from the DNA. The sample table contains roughly 220,000 clones; only one count was recorded for around 81% of them. In total, the top ten clones hold approximately 4.3% of the sample.

The receptor chain draws on TRBV7-6 and TRBJ1-2, with TRBD1 matching 9 junction bases. Sample: PBMCs or T cells enriched from blood (not recorded which). The TCR comes from a man younger than 40 with acute COVID-19. The DNA reads as follows: TGTGCCAGCAGCCCCCGTCCCGTGTGGACAGGGGAGGGGAGGGGTAACTATGGCTACACCTTC. It encodes CASSPRPVWTGEGRGNYGYTF.